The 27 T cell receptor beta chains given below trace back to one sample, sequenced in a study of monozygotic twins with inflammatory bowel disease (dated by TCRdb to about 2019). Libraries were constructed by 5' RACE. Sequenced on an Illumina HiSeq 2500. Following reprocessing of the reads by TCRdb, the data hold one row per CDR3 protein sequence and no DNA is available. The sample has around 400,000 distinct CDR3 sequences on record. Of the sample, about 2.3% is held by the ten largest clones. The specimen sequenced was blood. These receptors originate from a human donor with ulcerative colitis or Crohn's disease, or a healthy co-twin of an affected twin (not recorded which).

Here the CDR3 reads CASSPPDQSEAFF. V gene TRBV5-4 combines with J gene TRBJ1-1. CDR3 length: 13 residues. Germline lookup yields CDR1 SGHNT and CDR2 YYREEE (reference sequence).

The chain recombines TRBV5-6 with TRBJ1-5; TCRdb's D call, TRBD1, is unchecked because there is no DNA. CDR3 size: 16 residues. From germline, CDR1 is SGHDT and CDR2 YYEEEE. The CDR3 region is CASSRRTGVYGQPQHF.

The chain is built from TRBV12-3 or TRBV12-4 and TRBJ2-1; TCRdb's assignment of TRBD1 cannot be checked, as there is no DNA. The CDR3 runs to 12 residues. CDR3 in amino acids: CAGGNRLGEQFF.

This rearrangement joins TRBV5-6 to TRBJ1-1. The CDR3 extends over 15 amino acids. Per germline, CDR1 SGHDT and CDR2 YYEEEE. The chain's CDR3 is CASSFYFAMNTEAFF.

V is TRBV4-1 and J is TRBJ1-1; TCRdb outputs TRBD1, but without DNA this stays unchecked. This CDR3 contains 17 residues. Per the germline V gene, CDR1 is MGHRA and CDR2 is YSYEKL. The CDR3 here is CASSQNPSKGAGFEAFF.

The CDR3 loop reads CASSNGLLLGYYGYTF. V gene TRBV6-2 or TRBV6-3 combines with J gene TRBJ1-2. The CDR3 runs 16 residues. Germline V gene sequence: CDR1 MNHEY, CDR2 SVGEGT.

CDR3 sequence: CASSQDTSGGRGEQFF. The chain uses TRBV4-2 and TRBJ2-1; the D call of TRBD2 rests on TCRdb alone, since no DNA is present to check it. CDR1 and CDR2 (germline): LGHNA, YNFKEQ. The length of the CDR3 is 16 residues.

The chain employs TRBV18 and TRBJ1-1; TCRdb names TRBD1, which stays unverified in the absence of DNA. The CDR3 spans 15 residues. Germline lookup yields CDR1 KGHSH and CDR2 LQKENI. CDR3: CASSRLDTPLAEAFF.

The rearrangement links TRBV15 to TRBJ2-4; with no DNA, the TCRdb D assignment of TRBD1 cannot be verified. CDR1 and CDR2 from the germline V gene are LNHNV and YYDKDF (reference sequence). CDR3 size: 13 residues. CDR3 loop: CATSGDPGDIQYF.

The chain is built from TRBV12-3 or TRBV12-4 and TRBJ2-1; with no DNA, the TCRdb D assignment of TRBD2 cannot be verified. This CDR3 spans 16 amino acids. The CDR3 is CASSFRRGVSYNEQFF.

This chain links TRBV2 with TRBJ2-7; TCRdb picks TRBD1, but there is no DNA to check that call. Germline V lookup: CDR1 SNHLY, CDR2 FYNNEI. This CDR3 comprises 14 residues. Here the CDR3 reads CASSPGTVGVEQYF.

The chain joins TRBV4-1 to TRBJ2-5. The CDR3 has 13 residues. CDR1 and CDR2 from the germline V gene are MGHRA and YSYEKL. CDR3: CASSQDLGSPKYF.

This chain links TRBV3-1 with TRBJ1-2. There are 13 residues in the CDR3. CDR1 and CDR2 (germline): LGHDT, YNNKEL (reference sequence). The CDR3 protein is CASSQALPYGYTF.

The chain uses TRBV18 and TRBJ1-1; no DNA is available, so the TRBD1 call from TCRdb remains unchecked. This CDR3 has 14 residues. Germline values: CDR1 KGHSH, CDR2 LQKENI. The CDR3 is CASSPRGLSTEAFF.

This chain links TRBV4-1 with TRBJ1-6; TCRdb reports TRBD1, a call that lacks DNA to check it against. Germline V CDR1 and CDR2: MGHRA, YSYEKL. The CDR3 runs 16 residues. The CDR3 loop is CASSPPVRGQNSPLHF.

The CDR3 reads CSARREQRSYGYTF. The V and J genes are TRBV20-1 and TRBJ1-2. This CDR3 is 14 amino acids long. CDR1 is DFQATT and CDR2 is SNEGSKA in the germline V gene (reference sequence).

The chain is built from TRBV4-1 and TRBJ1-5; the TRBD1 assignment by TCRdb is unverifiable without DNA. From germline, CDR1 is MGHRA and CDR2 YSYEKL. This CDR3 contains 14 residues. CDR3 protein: CASSLPGQKQPQHF.

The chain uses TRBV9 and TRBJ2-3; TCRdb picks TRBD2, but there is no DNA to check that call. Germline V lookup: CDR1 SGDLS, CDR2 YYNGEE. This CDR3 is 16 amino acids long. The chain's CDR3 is CASSVGQGGNTDTQYF.

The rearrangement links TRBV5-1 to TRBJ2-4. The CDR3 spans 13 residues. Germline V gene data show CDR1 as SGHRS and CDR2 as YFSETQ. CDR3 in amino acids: CASSLEVLNIQYF.

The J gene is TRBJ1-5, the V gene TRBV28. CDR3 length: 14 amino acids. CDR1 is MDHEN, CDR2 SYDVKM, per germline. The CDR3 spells CASSLNRLDQPQHF.

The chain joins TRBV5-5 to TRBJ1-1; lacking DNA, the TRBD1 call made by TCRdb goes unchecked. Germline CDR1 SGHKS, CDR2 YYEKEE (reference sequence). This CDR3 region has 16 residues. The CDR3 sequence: CASSPRTGILYTEAFF.

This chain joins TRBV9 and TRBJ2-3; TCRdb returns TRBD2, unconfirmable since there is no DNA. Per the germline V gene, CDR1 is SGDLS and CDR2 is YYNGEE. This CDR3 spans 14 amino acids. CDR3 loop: CASSATSGLDTQYF.

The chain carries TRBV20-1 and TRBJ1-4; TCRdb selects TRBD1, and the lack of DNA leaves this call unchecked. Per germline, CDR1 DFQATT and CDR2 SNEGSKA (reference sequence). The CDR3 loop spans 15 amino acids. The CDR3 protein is CSARVQGRANEKLFF.

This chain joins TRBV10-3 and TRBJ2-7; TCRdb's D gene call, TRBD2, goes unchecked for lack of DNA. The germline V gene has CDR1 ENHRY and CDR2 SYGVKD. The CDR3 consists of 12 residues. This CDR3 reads CATVGGSYEQYF.

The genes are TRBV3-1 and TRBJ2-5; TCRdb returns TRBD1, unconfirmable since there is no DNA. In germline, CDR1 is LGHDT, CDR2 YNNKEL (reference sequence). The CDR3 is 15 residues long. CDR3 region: CASSPTPRAPETQYF.

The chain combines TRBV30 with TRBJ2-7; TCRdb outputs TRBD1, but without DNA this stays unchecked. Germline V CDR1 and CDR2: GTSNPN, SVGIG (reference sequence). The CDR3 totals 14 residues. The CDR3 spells CAWSPPGQGSKQYF.

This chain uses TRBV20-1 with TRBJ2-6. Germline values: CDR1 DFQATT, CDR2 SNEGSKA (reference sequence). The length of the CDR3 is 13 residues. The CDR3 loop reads CSASHSGANVLTF.